This is a list of T cell receptor beta chains from one sample in a study of T cell responses to AZD1222 COVID-19 vaccine. Libraries were prepared by immunoSEQ multiplex PCR; TCRdb keeps only in-frame clonotypes and omits some of them. The sample includes about 120,000 clones, about 93% of them seen just once. The sample here was peripheral blood, taken 28 days after the second dose of the MenACWY control vaccine. The receptors originated from an adult who received the MenACWY meningococcal vaccine as a control. Each CDR3 is given with its conserved first and last residue.

j_call v_call cdr3_aa
TRBJ2-5 TRBV6-5 CASSYSKGEETQYF
TRBJ2-7 TRBV28 CASSLTPDTYEQYF
TRBJ1-2 TRBV4-1 CASSQTQGINYGYTF
TRBJ1-4 TRBV3-1/TRBV3-2 CASSQATRTVGGEKLFF
TRBJ1-6 TRBV5-6 CASSQRQGRNSPLHF
TRBJ2-5 TRBV9 CASSVEIGGLRETQYF
TRBJ2-2 TRBV10-1 CASSEWDREGTGELFF
TRBJ2-3 TRBV19 CASNLAGGLDTQYF
TRBJ2-1 TRBV11-2 CASTVRLAGNEQFF
TRBJ1-5 TRBV7-9 CASSLDRINQPQHF
TRBJ2-4 TRBV5-1 CASSLVGTSDPGVQYF
TRBJ1-6 TRBV9 CASSVGVNNSPLHF
TRBJ2-2 TRBV7-2 CASSLAYVTGELFF
TRBJ1-2 TRBV6-2/TRBV6-3 CASSRTPVAEGYTF
TRBJ2-7 TRBV11-2 CASSLASALLDYEQYF
TRBJ1-6 TRBV18 CASSPRDNNSPLHF
TRBJ2-7 TRBV13 CASSLGGSRTMLGEQYF
TRBJ2-5 TRBV18 CASSLDLAETQYF
TRBJ1-1 TRBV7-2 CASSLVIRGSGTEAFF
TRBJ1-2 TRBV29-1 CSVNRDSSNYGYTF
TRBJ2-3 TRBV9 CASSVGDSTDTQYF
TRBJ2-3 TRBV18 CASSPLGLYGADTQYF
TRBJ1-3 TRBV4-1 CASSPGTGGSGNTIYF
TRBJ2-7 TRBV5-1 CASRLLAGGGYEQYF
TRBJ2-5 TRBV5-5 CASSLAPGGETQYF
TRBJ1-2 TRBV28 CASSPPGRTIYGYTF
TRBJ1-2 TRBV29-1 CSVRGPGQGYYGYTF
TRBJ2-2 TRBV5-5 CASSRTDSNTGELFF
TRBJ1-1 TRBV19 CASSILLGTEAFF
TRBJ2-1 TRBV25-1 CASSESTPRVGNNEQFF
TRBJ2-7 TRBV4-2 CASSLRGNYEQYF
TRBJ1-1 TRBV18 CASSLTGATEAFF
TRBJ2-7 TRBV7-6 CASSLLGLAAGYEQYF